The subject of this entry is one T cell receptor beta chain. The antigen remains unidentified. These data are taken from a study of early T cells in non-severe SARS-CoV-2 infection. Study-wide context: Sequenced bulk RNA came from whole blood that was unsorted, and chains were unpaired. Overall study findings and caveats: Reliance on VDJdb matching favored anti-spike CD8 responses; private and CD4 specificities were missed.

Individual cDNA molecules each received unique molecular identifiers attached to them. MiXCR, run by TCRdb on the 5' RACE reads, gives a single entry per CDR3 protein. This sample has around 50,000 distinct CDR3 sequences, with around 12% found just once. The germline gives CDR1 SGHRS, CDR2 YFSETQ. J lost 1 base, V lost 7 bases, and 4 bases had no gene match. This CDR3 spans 14 amino acids. Sequenced material: whole blood. This clonotype was sampled from an adult who was a healthcare worker with PCR-confirmed SARS-CoV-2 infection or an uninfected control (not recorded which). The V call is TRBV5-1, the J call TRBJ2-5; 10 nucleotides line up with TRBD1. CDR3 loop: CASGRDRGQETQYF. CDR3 DNA: TGCGCCAGCGGAAGGGACAGGGGCCAAGAGACCCAGTACTTC.